This TCR beta chain was identified during a study of cytomegalovirus exposure and HLA in healthy donors. Vbeta (60) and Jbeta (13) primers were used in the PCR. Here immunoSEQ multiplex PCR was the method, and the copy in TCRdb shows in-frame clones only, minus some. The sample consists of about 86,000 clones, roughly 80% of them appearing once. The CDR3 runs 15 residues. Germline values: CDR1 GTSNPN, CDR2 SVGIG (reference sequence). The V end was cut by 0 bases, the J end by 8 bases, with 16 bases between. The sequence was collected from a woman between 50 and 59 years old in good health and CMV-seropositive. The chain joins TRBV30 to TRBJ1-4; D unresolved. Sequences were obtained from PBMCs. CDR3 DNA sequence: TGTGCCTGGAGTGTCGGCCGGACTCGGGGAGAAAAACTGTTTTTT. Its translation is CAWSVGRTRGEKLFF.